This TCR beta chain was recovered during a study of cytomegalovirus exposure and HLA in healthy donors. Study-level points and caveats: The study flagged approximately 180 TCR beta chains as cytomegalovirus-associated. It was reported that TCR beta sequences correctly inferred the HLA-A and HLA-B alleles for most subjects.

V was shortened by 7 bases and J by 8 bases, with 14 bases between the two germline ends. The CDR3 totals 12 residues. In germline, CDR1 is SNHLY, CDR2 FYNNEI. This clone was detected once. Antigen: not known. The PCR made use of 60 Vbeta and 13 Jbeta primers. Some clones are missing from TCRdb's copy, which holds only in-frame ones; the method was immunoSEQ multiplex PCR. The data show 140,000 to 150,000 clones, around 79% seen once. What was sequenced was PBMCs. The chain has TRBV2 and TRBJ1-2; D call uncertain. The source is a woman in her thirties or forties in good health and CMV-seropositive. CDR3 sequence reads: CASNETFEGYTF. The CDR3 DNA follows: TGTGCCAGCAATGAGACTTTCGAGGGCTACACCTTC.